Below, 25 T cell receptor beta chains from the same sample are listed, as sequenced in a study of blood T cells in healthy people across ages. Together with a sample-barcoded 5' primer, a J-beta primer mix was included in a second PCR lasting roughly 6 to 12 cycles. MiXCR was run by TCRdb on the 5' RACE reads, yielding one entry per CDR3 protein. The sample has 750,000 to 850,000 distinct CDR3 sequences, just under 25% seen once; the top ten hold under 4%. These data were likewise used in another study, on T cells of mothers and their children.

The sample consisted of blood. The receptor source for this set is a boy younger than 18 in good health.

This chain links TRBV11-2 with TRBJ2-5; 7 nucleotides agree with TRBD2. TRBJ2-1 matches the DNA end more closely, so the J call is doubtful. The CDR3 extends over 15 amino acids. CDR1 and CDR2 from the germline V gene are SGHAT and FQNNGV. The CDR3 nucleotides read TGTGCCAGCAGCTTAGGTTGGACTAGTGAACATGAGCAGTTCTTC. Protein sequence: CASSLGWTSEHEQFF.

The rearrangement links TRBV10-3 to TRBJ2-1; TRBD2 might be the D (6 bases). Trimming took off 2 bases at V and 7 bases at J, with 12 bases between the two ends. Germline CDR1 and CDR2: ENHRY and SYGVKD. CDR3 size: 14 residues. The CDR3 sequence: CAISEVGSGNEQFF. The CDR3 DNA reads as TGTGCCATCAGTGAGGTGGGTAGCGGTAATGAGCAGTTCTTC.

The genes are TRBV4-1 and TRBJ2-1, with 10 bases matching TRBD2. V dropped 1 base and J dropped 12; count of bases not matched to a gene: 9. Germline CDR1 reads MGHRA; CDR2 reads YSYEKL. CDR3 length equals 15 residues. The CDR3 DNA is TGCGCCAGCAGCCAAGGGGCTAGCGGGAGCCCCGGGCAGTTCTTC. Its protein product is CASSQGASGSPGQFF.

This clonotype was recorded at least ten times. The rearrangement joins TRBV28 to TRBJ2-5; 11 nucleotides line up with TRBD1. The DNA end is a closer match to TRBJ2-7, so the J assignment may be wrong. CDR1 MDHEN and CDR2 SYDVKM come from the germline V gene. There are 14 residues in the CDR3. The DNA of the CDR3 is TGTGCCAGCAGGAAGGACAGGGGGCGTAACGAGCAGTACTTC. Amino acids: CASRKDRGRNEQYF.

In its sample, this clonotype was seen once. The J gene is TRBJ2-5, the V gene TRBV10-3; D is possibly TRBD2 (6 bases). The J call may be mistaken, given a closer DNA end match to TRBJ2-1. This CDR3 is 13 amino acids long. The V gene's germline CDR1 is ENHRY and CDR2 SYGVKD. The CDR3 nucleotides read TGTGCCACTGAGTTCGGGAGCCGGGATGAGCAGTTCTTC. Amino acids: CATEFGSRDEQFF.

The chain recombines TRBV7-2 with TRBJ2-3; no definite D call. The germline V and J ends were trimmed by 0 bases and 3 bases, with 13 bases remaining between them. This CDR3 is 16 amino acids long. CDR1 and CDR2 (germline): SGHTA, FQGNSA. CDR3 sequence (DNA): TGTGCCAGCAGCTTAGCCCCAACCCGGGTGACAGATACGCAGTATTTT. It translates to CASSLAPTRVTDTQYF. The full variable domain, its missing parts supplied by reference TRBV7-2 and TRBJ2-3, is GAGVSQSPSNKVTEKGKDVELRCDPISGHTALYWYRQSLGQGLEFLIYFQGNSAPDKSGLPSDRFSAERTGGSVSTLTIQRTQQEDSAVYLCASSLAPTRVTDTQYFGPGTRLTVL.

The V gene is TRBV28, the J gene TRBJ2-5; D is possibly TRBD2 (6 bases). The last part of the DNA fits TRBJ2-1 better; the J call may be wrong. Germline loops: CDR1 MDHEN, CDR2 SYDVKM. The CDR3 covers 16 residues. The CDR3 reads CASSLNGGKVRNEQFF. CDR3 nucleotides: TGTGCCAGCAGTTTAAATGGCGGGAAGGTACGCAATGAGCAGTTCTTC.

This clonotype showed up just once. The V call is TRBV20-1, the J call TRBJ1-1, with 10 bases aligning to TRBD1. Germline V gene lookup returns CDR1 DFQATT and CDR2 SNEGSKA (reference sequence). The CDR3 extends over 14 amino acids. After removal of 2 bases from V and 6 bases from J, the junction contained 6 bases not matched to a gene. This chain's CDR3 is CSARQRDRGPEAFF. The CDR3 DNA reads TGCAGTGCTAGACAACGGGACAGGGGTCCTGAAGCTTTCTTT.

The genes are TRBV6-2 or TRBV6-3 and TRBJ2-5; 12 nucleotides align to TRBD2. The CDR3 has 15 amino acids. The trim removed 5 bases at V and 5 bases at J, leaving 6 bases unmatched. Per the germline V gene, CDR1 is MNHEY and CDR2 is SVGEGT. CDR3 bases: TGTGCCAGCAGTCGTCTAGCGGGAGGGCGGGAGACCCAGTACTTC. Protein product: CASSRLAGGRETQYF.

The chain employs TRBV3-1 and TRBJ2-5, with D possibly matching TRBD2 (5 bases). The germline gives CDR1 LGHDT, CDR2 YNNKEL (reference sequence). The V and J ends lost 3 bases and 7 bases respectively, with 21 bases between them. This CDR3 has 16 residues. The CDR3 nucleotides are TGTGCCAGCAGCCAGAACTCTCAAGCGGTCGGAGGGACCCAGTACTTC. This encodes CASSQNSQAVGGTQYF.

The rearrangement uses TRBV9 and TRBJ2-5; D unresolved. The germline V gene has CDR1 SGDLS and CDR2 YYNGEE. CDR3 length equals 14 residues. V shed 7 bases and J shed 1 base, with 14 bases lying between them. The CDR3: CASGAVVGQETQYF. The CDR3 DNA is TGTGCCAGCGGCGCCGTGGTAGGCCAAGAGACCCAGTACTTC.

This chain's CDR3 is CASTTLRGAEQYF. CDR3 bases: TGTGCCAGCACCACCTTACGGGGGGCCGAGCAGTACTTC. V is TRBV12-3 or TRBV12-4 and J is TRBJ2-5; perhaps TRBD2 as D (7 bases). The J call is uncertain, as TRBJ2-7 better fits the DNA end. CDR3 length: 13 residues.

This rearrangement joins TRBV3-1 to TRBJ1-6; possibly TRBD1 for D (5 bases). Germline V gene data show CDR1 as LGHDT and CDR2 as YNNKEL (reference sequence). Trimming stripped 1 base from V and 9 bases from J, with 16 bases between. CDR3 length: 16 residues. DNA for the CDR3: TGTGCCAGCAGCCAAGGTTTCTCCCAGGGAGGTTCACCCCTCCACTTT. It encodes CASSQGFSQGGSPLHF.

The genes are TRBV28 and TRBJ2-2; 10 bases line up with TRBD2. J gave up 2 bases and V 5 bases, and 8 bases lay outside the gene matches. This CDR3 is built from 17 residues. Germline V CDR1 and CDR2: MDHEN, SYDVKM. DNA for the CDR3: TGTGCCAGCAGTGCTTATAGCGGGGGGACCAACACCGGGGAGCTGTTTTTT. It codes for CASSAYSGGTNTGELFF.

This clonotype was seen more than once but under ten times. The J gene is TRBJ1-5, the V gene TRBV2; perhaps TRBD1 as D (5 bases). The ends were cut back, 4 bases at V and 9 bases at J, with 19 bases in the middle. The CDR3 covers 15 residues. From germline, CDR1 is SNHLY and CDR2 FYNNEI. The CDR3 spells CASSGGSLLGAPQHF. The CDR3 DNA follows: TGTGCCAGCAGTGGGGGCTCCCTTCTAGGGGCGCCCCAGCATTTT.

This chain uses TRBV4-3 with TRBJ2-3, with 11 bases matching TRBD2. This CDR3 comprises 18 residues. Per germline, CDR1 LGHNA and CDR2 YSLEER. V dropped 0 bases and J dropped 2; count of bases not matched to a gene: 7. This chain's CDR3 is CASSQDKLAGEYTDTQYF. The CDR3 nucleotides read TGCGCCAGCAGCCAAGATAAACTAGCGGGGGAGTACACAGATACGCAGTATTTT.

The chain carries TRBV20-1 and TRBJ2-1; the match to TRBD2 covers 8 bases. Gene TRBJ2-7 matches the end of the DNA better, so the J call may be wrong. The CDR3 has 15 residues. Per the germline V gene, CDR1 is DFQATT and CDR2 is SNEGSKA (reference sequence). In DNA, the CDR3 is TGCAGTGCTAGAGATTCGCGCGGGAGGTATGGCGAGCAGTACTTC. It codes for CSARDSRGRYGEQYF.

In its sample, this clonotype was seen a few times. This chain links TRBV12-3 or TRBV12-4 with TRBJ1-1; D remains ambiguous. Trimming removed 5 bases from V and 6 bases from J, with 7 bases in between. The length of the CDR3 is 11 residues. This CDR3 is CASSAGPEAFF. The CDR3, as DNA: TGTGCCAGCAGTGCTGGGCCTGAAGCTTTCTTT.

In its sample, this clonotype was seen many times. The J gene is TRBJ2-2, the V gene TRBV6-2 or TRBV6-3, with D unclear. Trimming shortened V by 10 bases and J by 6 bases, and 6 bases separated the two germline ends. Germline CDR1 reads MNHEY; CDR2 reads SVGEGT. The CDR3 totals 10 residues. Here the CDR3 reads CATEAGELFF. The CDR3 bases are TGTGCCACCGAGGCCGGGGAGCTGTTTTTT.

This clonotype came up a few times. This rearrangement joins TRBV28 to TRBJ1-6; D is ambiguous. The CDR3 sequence is 15 residues long. V was trimmed by 7 bases and J by 14 bases, leaving 24 bases between them. The germline V gene has CDR1 MDHEN and CDR2 SYDVKM. In DNA form, the CDR3 reads TGTGCCAGCACCCGACTCGGGTCCCTAATTCGGGCCCTCCACTTT. Its protein product is CASTRLGSLIRALHF.

This clonotype occurred a few times. The DNA of the CDR3 is TGTGCCAGCAGTCAGCAGACAATACGATTTTACAATGAGCAGTTCTTC. Residues: CASSQQTIRFYNEQFF. The chain links TRBV6-2 or TRBV6-3 to TRBJ2-1, with D unclear. Trimming stripped 5 bases from V and 4 bases from J, with 18 bases between. CDR1 and CDR2 from the germline V gene are MNHEY and SVGEGT. The CDR3 sequence is 16 residues long.

This clonotype turned up a few times. This rearrangement joins TRBV4-3 to TRBJ2-7, with TRBD1 as a possible D gene (5 bases). The CDR3 length is 15 residues. Trimming removed 0 bases at V and 3 bases at J, with 12 bases between. Germline CDR1 LGHNA, CDR2 YSLEER. CDR3 sequence: CASSQDRAGIYEQYF. CDR3 nucleotides: TGCGCCAGCAGCCAAGATAGGGCAGGGATCTACGAGCAGTACTTC.

The chain links TRBV5-6 to TRBJ1-4; 7 bases agree with TRBD1. V shed 3 bases, J shed 10 bases, and the junction held 12 bases outside the gene matches. CDR1 is SGHDT and CDR2 is YYEEEE in the germline V gene. This CDR3 region has 15 residues. The CDR3 loop is CASSSTGESMGKLFF. The CDR3, as DNA: TGTGCCAGCAGCTCCACAGGGGAATCAATGGGAAAACTGTTTTTT.

J is TRBJ1-1 and V is TRBV27, with TRBD1 matching over 7 bases. From germline, CDR1 is MNHEY and CDR2 SMNVEV (reference sequence). The CDR3 is 13 residues long. J lost 6 bases, V lost 5 bases, and 6 bases had no gene match. CDR3 region: CASSTYRGPEAFF. The CDR3 bases are TGTGCCAGCAGTACATACAGGGGTCCTGAAGCTTTCTTT.

The V gene is TRBV10-3, the J gene TRBJ2-5, with 8 bases that match TRBD2. Near its end, the DNA agrees better with TRBJ2-7, so the J call may be wrong. Germline values: CDR1 ENHRY, CDR2 SYGVKD. This CDR3 region has 18 residues. CDR3 coding DNA: TGTGCCATCAGTGAATCCGGGACTAGGGGTCTCAGCTCCTACGAGCAGTACTTC. This translates into CAISESGTRGLSSYEQYF.